The source of this T cell receptor (beta chain) is a study of blood T cell repertoires in COVID-19 (dated by TCRdb to 2020 to 2021). Broadly, across the study: The collaborator samples originated in the United States, Italy and Spain and spanned the acute and convalescent phases of COVID-19. The material from the prospective study consisted of cDNA or gDNA derived from T cells, B-cell-depleted T cells, or PBMCs. Deeply sampled blood TCRbeta repertoires from subjects exposed to, actively infected with, or recovered from COVID-19 were included in the dataset. The repertoires were released in a freely available public database intended as a resource for research on the immune response to SARS-CoV-2. The samples were drawn from two sources: the first 160 participants of the ongoing ImmuneRACE study, and about 1,300 subjects contributed by 6 global collaborators. Nearly every sample came with metadata listing a de-identified subject ID, COVID-19 status, age in years and sex. Where available, HLA class I and class II types were taken from metadata supplied by the sample provider and were not determined by assay-based typing.

General study outcomes and caveats: The quantity of clinical and demographic metadata differed by source and by participant and was supplied without curation.

V has 8 bases trimmed and J has 5 bases trimmed; junction bases matching no gene number 8. Measured from the cysteine to the phenylalanine, the CDR3 is 13 residues long. Only the CDR3 DNA is retained, 39 bases long and in frame from the first base. CDR1 and CDR2, per the germline V gene (reference sequence), are LNHDA and SQIVND. As to this clone: The antigen it recognizes is unknown. No clone much larger than this one lies a single base away; base qualities are absent.

Participants in the prospective study were enrolled through a virtual design, were aged about 18 to 100 years, and lived in roughly 25 United States geographic areas. In the prospective study, cohorts were assigned on the basis of participant-reported clinical history obtained from a screening survey and a study questionnaire. Recovered participants in ImmuneRACE Cohort 3 were defined by two consecutive negative NP/OP PCR tests, clearance by a healthcare professional, or resolution of symptoms. Each participant in the prospective study had whole blood, serum and a nasopharyngeal or oropharyngeal swab collected by mobile phlebotomists. Over a roughly 2-month period, participants in the prospective study had the option of providing additional blood draws and questionnaires. Before DNA extraction, prospective study blood samples were shipped either frozen or at room temperature. TCRbeta CDR3 regions were amplified from genomic DNA using the immunoSEQ Assay, a bias-controlled multiplex PCR. In the authors' own workflow: The number of nucleated cells in each sample was estimated from the amplification of reference gene primers within the assay. To quantify the absolute abundance of each unique TCRbeta CDR3 rearrangement, sequence reads were collapsed and filtered. For each sample, productive Simpson clonality was calculated as the square root of Simpson's diversity index across productive rearrangements. The table comes from immuneACCESS by way of TCRdb, which keeps in-frame sequences with V and J called. Part of the clones is missing from these tables; in studies checked, under half for an unresolved V gene and the rest for unknown reasons. The V and J calls and clone size are taken from that table; D and trimming were inferred from the DNA. The sample table shows fewer than 150,000 clones, and roughly 87% are seen once. The ten largest clones take up 18% of the sample.

The V and J genes are TRBV19 and TRBJ2-5, with 7 central nucleotides matching TRBD1. Sequenced input: PBMCs or T cells enriched from blood (not recorded which). This TCR came from a man under 40 who had recovered from COVID-19. The DNA sequence reads TGTGCCAGTGAGGACAGGACGGGGGAGACCCAGTACTTC. This encodes CASEDRTGETQYF.